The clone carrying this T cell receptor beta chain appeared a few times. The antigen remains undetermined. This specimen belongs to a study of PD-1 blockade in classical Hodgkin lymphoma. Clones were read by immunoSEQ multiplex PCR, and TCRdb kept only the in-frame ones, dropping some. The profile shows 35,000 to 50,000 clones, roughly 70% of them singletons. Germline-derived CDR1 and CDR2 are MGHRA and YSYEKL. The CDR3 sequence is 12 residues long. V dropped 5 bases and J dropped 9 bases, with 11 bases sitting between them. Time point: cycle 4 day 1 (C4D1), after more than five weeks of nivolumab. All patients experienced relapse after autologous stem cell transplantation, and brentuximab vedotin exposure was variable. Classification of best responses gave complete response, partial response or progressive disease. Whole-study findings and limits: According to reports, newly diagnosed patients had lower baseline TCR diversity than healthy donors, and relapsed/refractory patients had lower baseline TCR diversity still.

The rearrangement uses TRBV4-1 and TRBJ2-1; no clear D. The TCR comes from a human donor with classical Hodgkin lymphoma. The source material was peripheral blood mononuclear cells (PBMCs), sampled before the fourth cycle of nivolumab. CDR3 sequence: CASSLPLGEQFF. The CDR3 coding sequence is TGCGCCAGCAGCTTACCACTCGGTGAGCAGTTCTTC.